The rows below give T cell receptor beta chains drawn from one sample of a study of T cell responses to AZD1222 COVID-19 vaccine. Clones were read by immunoSEQ multiplex PCR, and TCRdb kept only the in-frame ones, dropping some. Among over 85,000 clones, about 85% were seen once, and the ten largest hold less than 3.5%. The sequenced sample was peripheral blood, obtained on day 0 of AZD1222 vaccination. The receptors shown here come from an adult in good health. Each CDR3 is given with its conserved first and last residue. A D gene is named only where the DNA matches it firmly. The size field is filled for only some rows; it gives once, few, many or a size class.

j_call d_call clone_size v_call cdr3_aa cdr3_nt
TRBJ2-2 - - TRBV7-3 CASSSGRQAEGELFF TGTGCCAGCAGCTCCGGGCGACAGGCTGAGGGGGAGCTGTTTTTT
TRBJ2-2 - - TRBV15 CATSRDVGVGRNTGELFF TGTGCCACCAGCAGAGATGTCGGAGTCGGCCGAAACACCGGGGAGCTGTTTTTT
TRBJ1-4 - - TRBV7-9 CASSSIPPASNEKLFF TGTGCCAGCAGCTCCATCCCCCCGGCCAGTAATGAAAAACTGTTTTTT
TRBJ1-6 - once TRBV11-2 CASSFELSPLHF TGTGCCAGCAGCTTCGAGCTTTCACCCCTCCACTTT
TRBJ1-2 TRBD1 - TRBV12-3/TRBV12-4 CASSFGTGPGYTF TGTGCCAGCAGTTTCGGGACAGGTCCTGGCTACACCTTC
TRBJ2-2 TRBD1 few TRBV5-1 CASRMGTGVNTGELFF TGCGCCAGCAGGATGGGGACAGGAGTGAACACCGGGGAGCTGTTTTTT
TRBJ2-7 TRBD1 - TRBV27 CASGDRGTDEQYF TGTGCCAGCGGCGACAGGGGGACCGACGAGCAGTACTTC
TRBJ2-7 - - TRBV28 CASSLGQGSEQYF TGTGCCAGCAGTTTAGGGCAAGGGAGTGAGCAGTACTTC
TRBJ2-1 TRBD2 - TRBV6-2/TRBV6-3 CASSYELAGGRGLHNEQFF TGTGCCAGCAGTTACGAACTAGCGGGGGGGCGCGGTCTTCACAATGAGCAGTTCTTC
TRBJ1-2 - once TRBV7-2 CASSPGGGRSPYGYTF TGTGCCAGCAGCCCGGGTGGCGGCAGGTCCCCCTATGGCTACACCTTC
TRBJ1-3 - - TRBV9 CASSIQGSGNTIYF TGTGCCAGCAGCATACAGGGATCTGGAAACACCATATATTTT
TRBJ1-5 - - TRBV28 CASALYSNQPQHF TGTGCCAGCGCTCTTTATAGCAATCAGCCCCAGCATTTT
TRBJ1-1 TRBD1 few TRBV7-2 CASGQGQGPKGTEAFF TGTGCCAGCGGTCAAGGACAGGGCCCCAAGGGCACTGAAGCTTTCTTT
TRBJ2-7 - once TRBV11-3 CASSLGRGQEQYF TGTGCCAGCAGCTTAGGAAGAGGGCAGGAGCAGTACTTC
TRBJ1-5 - - TRBV28 CASSFGGGDRNQPQHF TGTGCCAGCAGTTTTGGTGGAGGGGATCGAAATCAGCCCCAGCATTTT
TRBJ2-2 TRBD2 once TRBV5-1 CASRALAGSTGELFF TGCGCCAGCAGAGCCCTAGCGGGATCTACCGGGGAGCTGTTTTTT
TRBJ2-7 - - TRBV28 CASSLDYLTYEQYF TGTGCCAGCAGTTTAGACTACCTAACCTACGAGCAGTACTTC
TRBJ2-4 - few TRBV12-3/TRBV12-4 CASSPNKNIQYF TGTGCCAGCAGTCCTAACAAAAACATTCAGTACTTC
TRBJ1-2 - - TRBV27 CASSLRGTNYGYTF TGTGCCAGCAGTCTGCGGGGGACTAACTATGGCTACACCTTC
TRBJ1-5 - - TRBV6-6 CASSYSGQSNQPQHF TGTGCCAGCAGTTACAGTGGGCAGAGCAATCAGCCCCAGCATTTT
TRBJ1-2 - - TRBV27 CASSLGQGYGYTF TGTGCCAGCAGTTTGGGTCAGGGCTATGGCTACACCTTC
TRBJ2-2 TRBD1 - TRBV19 CASSIGTATGELFF TGTGCCAGTAGTATCGGGACAGCCACCGGGGAGCTGTTTTTT
TRBJ2-1 - medium-sized TRBV4-2 CASSRGYNEQFF TGTGCCAGCAGCCGGGGGTACAATGAGCAGTTCTTC
TRBJ2-3 - - TRBV19 CASSMERLQLSDTQYF TGTGCCAGTAGTATGGAGAGACTCCAATTATCAGATACGCAGTATTTT
TRBJ1-1 - - TRBV12-3/TRBV12-4 CASSLTERTEAFF TGTGCCAGCAGTTTGACCGAGAGGACTGAAGCTTTCTTT
TRBJ1-2 - - TRBV29-1 CSVGFPGAGDYGYTF TGCAGCGTTGGATTCCCCGGGGCGGGGGACTATGGCTACACCTTC